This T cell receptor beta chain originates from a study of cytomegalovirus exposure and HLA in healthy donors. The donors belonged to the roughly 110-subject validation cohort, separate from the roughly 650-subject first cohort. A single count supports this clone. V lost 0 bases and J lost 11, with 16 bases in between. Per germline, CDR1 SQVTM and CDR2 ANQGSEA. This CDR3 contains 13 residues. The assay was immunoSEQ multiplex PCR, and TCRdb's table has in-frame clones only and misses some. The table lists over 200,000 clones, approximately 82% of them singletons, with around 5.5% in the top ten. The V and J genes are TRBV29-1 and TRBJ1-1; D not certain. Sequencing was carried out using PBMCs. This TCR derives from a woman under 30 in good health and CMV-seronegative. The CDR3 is CSVEDQRAGGAFF. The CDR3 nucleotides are TGCAGCGTTGAAGATCAGCGAGCAGGAGGCGCTTTCTTT.